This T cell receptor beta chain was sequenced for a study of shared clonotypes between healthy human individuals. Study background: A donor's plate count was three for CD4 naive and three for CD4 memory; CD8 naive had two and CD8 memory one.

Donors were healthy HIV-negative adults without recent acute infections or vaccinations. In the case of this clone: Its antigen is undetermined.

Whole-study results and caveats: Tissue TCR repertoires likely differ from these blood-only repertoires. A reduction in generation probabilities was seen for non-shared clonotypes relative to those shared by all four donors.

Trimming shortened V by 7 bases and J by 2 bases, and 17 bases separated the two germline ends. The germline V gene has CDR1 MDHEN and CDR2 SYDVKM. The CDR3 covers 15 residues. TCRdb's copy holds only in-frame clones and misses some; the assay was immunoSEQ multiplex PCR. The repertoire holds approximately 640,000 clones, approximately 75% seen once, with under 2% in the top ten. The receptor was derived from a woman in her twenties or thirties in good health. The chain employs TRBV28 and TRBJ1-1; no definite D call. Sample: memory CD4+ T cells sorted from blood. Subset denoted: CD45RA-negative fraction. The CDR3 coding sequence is TGTGCCAGCAACCCAGTCTCAGAGGGTAACACTGAAGCTTTCTTT. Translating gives CASNPVSEGNTEAFF.